These T cell receptor beta chains were read from a single sample in a study of cytomegalovirus exposure and HLA in healthy donors. Using immunoSEQ multiplex PCR, the repertoire was profiled, and TCRdb retains in-frame clones only, with some absent. The listing contains 100,000 to 150,000 clones. Material for sequencing was PBMCs. These receptor sequences come from a man between 18 and 29 years old in good health and CMV-seronegative. The CDR3 runs from the conserved cysteine through the conserved F or W. A D gene is named only where the DNA matches it firmly.

>-|16|TRBV19|TRBJ2-3
TGTGCCAGTAGGCCCCCTCTACAGGGAAGCACAGATACGCAGTATTTT
CASRPPLQGSTDTQYF
>TRBD1|16|TRBV7-9|TRBJ2-7
TGTGCCAGCAGCTTAGAGGGGACAGGGGGATTCTACGAGCAGTACTTC
CASSLEGTGGFYEQYF
>-|13|TRBV25-1|TRBJ2-7
TGTGCCAGCAGTGATTCACACCCCTACGAGCAGTACTTC
CASSDSHPYEQYF
>TRBD1|13|TRBV10-1|TRBJ2-7
TGCGCCAGCAGGGAGACAGGGAGTAGCGAGCAGTACTTC
CASRETGSSEQYF
>-|17|TRBV7-6|TRBJ1-3
TGTGCCAGCAGCTTAGCTGCAGGTTCCTATTCTGGAAACACCATATATTTT
CASSLAAGSYSGNTIYF
>-|15|TRBV28|TRBJ1-1
TGTGCCAGCAGTTTATTGGGAGCAATGAACACTGAAGCTTTCTTT
CASSLLGAMNTEAFF
>-|15|TRBV27|TRBJ2-7
TGTGCCAGCAGTTTAGGTAGCGTCCTTTCCTACGAGCAGTACTTC
CASSLGSVLSYEQYF
>TRBD2|15|TRBV5-1|TRBJ2-1
TGCGCCAGCAGCCCCCGAGCGGGGGGGTACAATGAGCAGTTCTTC
CASSPRAGGYNEQFF
>-|13|TRBV30|TRBJ1-5
TGTGCCTGGAGTTCGGCAGGGGATCAGCCCCAGCATTTT
CAWSSAGDQPQHF
>-|15|TRBV30|TRBJ1-2
TGTGCCTGGAGTTCGCGGGCCTCAGCGTTGGGAGGCTACACCTTC
CAWSSRASALGGYTF
>-|17|TRBV9|TRBJ1-5
TGTGCCAGCAGCGCATTCCACGGGGAGACGAGTCATCAGCCCCAGCATTTT
CASSAFHGETSHQPQHF
>TRBD1|16|TRBV5-4|TRBJ2-7
TGTGCCAGCAGCTCAAAACCGGGACAGAGCTCCTACGAGCAGTACTTC
CASSSKPGQSSYEQYF
>TRBD2|17|TRBV28|TRBJ2-1
TGTGCCAGCAGTCCCCGGACTAGCGGAGGCTCCTACAATGAGCAGTTCTTC
CASSPRTSGGSYNEQFF
>-|15|TRBV5-1|TRBJ2-2
TGCGCCAGCAGCTTGGCAGGCCTTGGCACCGGGGAGCTGTTTTTT
CASSLAGLGTGELFF
>TRBD1|16|TRBV28|TRBJ1-4
TGTGCCAGCAGTTCAGGGGGCGGCGTAACTAATGAAAAACTGTTTTTT
CASSSGGGVTNEKLFF
>TRBD1|14|TRBV5-8|TRBJ2-5
TGTGCCAGCAGCTTTGGACAGGGATCGGAGACCCAGTACTTC
CASSFGQGSETQYF
>TRBD1|15|TRBV9|TRBJ1-1
TGTGCCAGCAGCCTTAGGACAGGGAAGGGCACTGAAGCTTTCTTT
CASSLRTGKGTEAFF
>TRBD2|15|TRBV6-5|TRBJ2-7
TGTGCCAGCAGTTACAATGCAGCGGGAAGGAACGAGCAGTACTTC
CASSYNAAGRNEQYF
>-|15|TRBV4-2|TRBJ2-1
TGTGCCAGCAGCTTTCAAGAAGCGGCCTACAATGAGCAGTTCTTC
CASSFQEAAYNEQFF
>TRBD1|15|TRBV27|TRBJ1-5
TGTGCCAGCAGCAAAGGGGGCTCGAGCAATCAGCCCCAGCATTTT
CASSKGGSSNQPQHF
>-|15|TRBV7-2|TRBJ2-5
TGTGCCAGCAGCCCATCCGCGGTGTATGGGGAGACCCAGTACTTC
CASSPSAVYGETQYF
>TRBD2|14|TRBV7-6|TRBJ2-5
TGTGCCAGCAGCTTACGGGGGGGGGAAGAGACCCAGTACTTC
CASSLRGGEETQYF
>-|13|TRBV5-1|TRBJ1-4
TGCGCCAGCAGCTTGAATCATAATGAAAAACTGTTTTTT
CASSLNHNEKLFF